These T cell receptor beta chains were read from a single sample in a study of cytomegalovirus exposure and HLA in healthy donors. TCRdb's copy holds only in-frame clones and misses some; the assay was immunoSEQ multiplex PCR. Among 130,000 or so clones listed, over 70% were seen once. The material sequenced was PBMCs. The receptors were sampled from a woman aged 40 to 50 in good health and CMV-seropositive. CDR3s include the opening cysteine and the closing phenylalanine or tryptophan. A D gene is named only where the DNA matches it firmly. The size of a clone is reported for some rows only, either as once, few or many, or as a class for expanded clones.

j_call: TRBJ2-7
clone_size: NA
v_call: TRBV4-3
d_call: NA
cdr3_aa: CASSQVQGYEQYF
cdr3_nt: TGCGCCAGCAGCCAAGTTCAGGGCTACGAGCAGTACTTC

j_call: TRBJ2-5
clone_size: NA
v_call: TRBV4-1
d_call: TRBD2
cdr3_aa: CASSQVATSGGADRETQYF
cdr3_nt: TGCGCCAGCAGCCAAGTCGCGACTAGCGGGGGGGCCGATAGGGAGACCCAGTACTTC

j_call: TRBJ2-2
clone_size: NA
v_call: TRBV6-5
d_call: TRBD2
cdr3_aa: CASTSGGYNTGELFF
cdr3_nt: TGTGCCAGCACCTCGGGGGGGTACAACACCGGGGAGCTGTTTTTT

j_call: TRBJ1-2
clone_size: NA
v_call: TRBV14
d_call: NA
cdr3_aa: CASSQDLFGYTF
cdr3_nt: TGTGCCAGCAGCCAAGATCTCTTTGGCTACACCTTC

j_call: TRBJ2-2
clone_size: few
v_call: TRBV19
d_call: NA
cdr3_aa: CASSIGAKNTGELFF
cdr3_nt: TGTGCCAGTAGTATAGGGGCCAAGAACACCGGGGAGCTGTTTTTT

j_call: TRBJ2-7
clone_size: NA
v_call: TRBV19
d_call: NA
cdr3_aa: CASSRGLGSYEQYF
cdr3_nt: TGTGCCAGTAGTAGGGGGCTTGGCTCCTACGAGCAGTACTTC

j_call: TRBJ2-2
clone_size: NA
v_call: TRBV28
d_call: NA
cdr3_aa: CASSQIFGGTELFF
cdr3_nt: TGTGCCAGCAGTCAAATATTCGGAGGGACGGAGCTGTTTTTT

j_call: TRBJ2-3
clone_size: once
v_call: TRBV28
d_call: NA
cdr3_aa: CASRFSGTDTQYF
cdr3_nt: TGTGCCAGCCGATTTTCGGGCACAGATACGCAGTATTTT

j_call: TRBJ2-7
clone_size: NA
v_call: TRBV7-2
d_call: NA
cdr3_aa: CASSFRPGPYEQYF
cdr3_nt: TGTGCCAGCAGTTTCCGTCCAGGGCCCTACGAGCAGTACTTC

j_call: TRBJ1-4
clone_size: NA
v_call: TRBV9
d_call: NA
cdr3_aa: CASSGGGGGNEKLFF
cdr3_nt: TGTGCCAGCAGCGGGGGGGGAGGAGGGAATGAAAAACTGTTTTTT

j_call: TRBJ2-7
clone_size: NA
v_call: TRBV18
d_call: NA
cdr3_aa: CASSPPRPGDEQYF
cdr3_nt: TGTGCCAGCTCACCACCGAGACCAGGGGACGAGCAGTACTTC

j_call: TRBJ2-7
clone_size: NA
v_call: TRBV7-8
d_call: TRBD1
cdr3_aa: CASSNRRDRELFRASYEQYF
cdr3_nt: TGTGCCAGCAGTAATAGGCGGGACAGGGAATTATTTCGAGCCTCCTACGAGCAGTACTTC

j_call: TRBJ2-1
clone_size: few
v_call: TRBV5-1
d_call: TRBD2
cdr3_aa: CASTTLAGGLSYNEQFF
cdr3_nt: TGCGCCAGCACCACACTAGCGGGGGGCCTCTCCTACAATGAGCAGTTCTTC

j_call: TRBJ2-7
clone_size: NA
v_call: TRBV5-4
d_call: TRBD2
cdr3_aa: CASSGLAGGSYEQYF
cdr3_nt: TGTGCCAGCAGCGGACTAGCGGGGGGCTCATACGAGCAGTACTTC

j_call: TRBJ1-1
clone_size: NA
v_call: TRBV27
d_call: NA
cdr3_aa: CASGLTGWKAFF
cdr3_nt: TGTGCCAGCGGGCTTACAGGGTGGAAAGCTTTCTTT

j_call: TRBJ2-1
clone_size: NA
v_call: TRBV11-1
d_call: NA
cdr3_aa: CASSSTLSGGYNEQFF
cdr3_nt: TGTGCCAGCAGCTCGACCCTTAGCGGCGGATACAATGAGCAGTTCTTC

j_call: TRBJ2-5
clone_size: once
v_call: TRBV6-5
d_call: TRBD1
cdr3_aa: CASSYTGGETQYF
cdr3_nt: TGTGCCAGCAGTTACACAGGGGGTGAGACCCAGTACTTC

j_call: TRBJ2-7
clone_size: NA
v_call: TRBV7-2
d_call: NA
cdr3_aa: CASSLVALGYEQYF
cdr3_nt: TGTGCCAGCAGCTTAGTAGCGTTAGGCTACGAGCAGTACTTC

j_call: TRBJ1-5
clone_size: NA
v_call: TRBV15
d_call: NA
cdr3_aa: CATSSNLQEKINQPQHF
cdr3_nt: TGTGCCACCAGCAGTAACCTACAGGAGAAAATCAATCAGCCCCAGCATTTT

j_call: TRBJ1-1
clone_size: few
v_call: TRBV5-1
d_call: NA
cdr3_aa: CASIGGGVTEAFF
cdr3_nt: TGCGCCAGCATCGGGGGAGGTGTCACTGAAGCTTTCTTT

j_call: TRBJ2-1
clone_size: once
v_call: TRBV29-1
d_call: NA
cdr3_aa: CSVGEYNEQFF
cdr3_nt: TGCAGCGTAGGGGAATACAATGAGCAGTTCTTC

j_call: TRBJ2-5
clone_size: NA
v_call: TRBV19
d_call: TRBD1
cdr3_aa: CASSHRITGGRETQYF
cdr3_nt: TGTGCCAGTAGTCACAGAATAACAGGGGGCCGGGAGACCCAGTACTTC

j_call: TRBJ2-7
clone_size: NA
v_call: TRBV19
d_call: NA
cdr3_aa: CASERGYEQYF
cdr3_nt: TGTGCCAGCGAAAGGGGCTACGAGCAGTACTTC

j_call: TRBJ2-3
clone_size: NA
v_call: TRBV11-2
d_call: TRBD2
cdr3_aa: CASSPHQRGGSGLYF
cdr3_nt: TGTGCCAGCAGCCCCCACCAGCGGGGGGGAAGTGGGCTGTATTTT

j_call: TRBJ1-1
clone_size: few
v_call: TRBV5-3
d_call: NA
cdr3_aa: CARSPEGIWGNTEAFF
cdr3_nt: TGTGCCAGAAGCCCGGAGGGGATTTGGGGGAACACTGAAGCTTTCTTT

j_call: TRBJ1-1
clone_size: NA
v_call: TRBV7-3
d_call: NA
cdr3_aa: CASSFSLNTEAFF
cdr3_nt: TGTGCCAGCAGCTTCAGTCTGAACACTGAAGCTTTCTTT

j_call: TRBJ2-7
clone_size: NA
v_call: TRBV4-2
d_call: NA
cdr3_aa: CASSQDQEPYEQYF
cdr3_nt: TGTGCCAGCAGCCAAGACCAAGAGCCCTACGAGCAGTACTTC

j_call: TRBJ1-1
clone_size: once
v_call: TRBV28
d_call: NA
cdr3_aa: CATTGIHTEAFF
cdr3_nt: TGTGCCACCACCGGGATTCACACTGAAGCTTTCTTT

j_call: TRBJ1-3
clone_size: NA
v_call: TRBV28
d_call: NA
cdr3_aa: CASSSQGNTIYF
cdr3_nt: TGTGCCAGCAGTTCACAGGGAAACACCATATATTTT

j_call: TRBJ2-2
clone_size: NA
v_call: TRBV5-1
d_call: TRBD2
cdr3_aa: CASSLSPTTSGTSGTTGELFF
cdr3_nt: TGCGCCAGCAGCTTGTCACCTACGACCTCCGGGACTAGCGGGACGACCGGGGAGCTGTTTTTT

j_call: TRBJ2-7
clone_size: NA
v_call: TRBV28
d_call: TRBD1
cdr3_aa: CASTDDRGSSYEQYF
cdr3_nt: TGTGCCAGCACCGACGACAGGGGAAGCTCCTACGAGCAGTACTTC

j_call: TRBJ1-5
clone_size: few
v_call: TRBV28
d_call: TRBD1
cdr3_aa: CASRKTGDFSNQPQHF
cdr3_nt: TGTGCCAGCAGAAAGACAGGGGATTTCAGCAATCAGCCCCAGCATTTT

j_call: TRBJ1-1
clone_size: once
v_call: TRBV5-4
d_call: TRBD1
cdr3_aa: CASSSDRGEAFF
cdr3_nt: TGTGCCAGCAGCTCGGACAGGGGTGAAGCTTTCTTT

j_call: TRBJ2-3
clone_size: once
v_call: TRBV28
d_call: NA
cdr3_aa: CASTPLAGTTDTQYF
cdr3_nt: TGTGCCAGCACACCCCTGGCGGGAACCACAGATACGCAGTATTTT

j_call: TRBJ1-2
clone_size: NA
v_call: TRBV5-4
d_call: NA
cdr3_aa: CASKRPENYGYTF
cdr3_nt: TGTGCCAGCAAGAGGCCGGAAAATTATGGCTACACCTTC

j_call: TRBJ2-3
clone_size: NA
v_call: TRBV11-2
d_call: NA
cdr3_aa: CASSRGTPEFNTQYF
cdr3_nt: TGTGCCAGCAGCCGAGGGACACCTGAGTTCAATACGCAGTATTTT

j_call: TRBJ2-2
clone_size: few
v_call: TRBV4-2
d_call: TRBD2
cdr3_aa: CASSPRTSGRDTGELFF
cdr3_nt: TGTGCCAGCAGCCCCCGGACTAGCGGGAGGGACACCGGGGAGCTGTTTTTT

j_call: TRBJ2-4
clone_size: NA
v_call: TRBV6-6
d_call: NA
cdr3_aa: CASTDILAKNIQYF
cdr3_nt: TGTGCCAGCACAGACATTCTAGCCAAAAACATTCAGTACTTC

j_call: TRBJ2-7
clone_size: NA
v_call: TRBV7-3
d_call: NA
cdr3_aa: CASSSQGGYEQYF
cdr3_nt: TGTGCCAGCAGCTCCCAGGGGGGCTACGAGCAGTACTTC

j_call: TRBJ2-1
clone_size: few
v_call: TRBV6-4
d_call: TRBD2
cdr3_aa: CASSDSGLASPNEQFF
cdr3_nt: TGTGCCAGCAGTGACTCGGGACTAGCTTCGCCCAATGAGCAGTTCTTC

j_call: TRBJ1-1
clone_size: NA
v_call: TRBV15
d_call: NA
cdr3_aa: CATSRAAKTEAFF
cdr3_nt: TGTGCCACCAGCAGAGCCGCAAAAACAGAAGCTTTCTTT

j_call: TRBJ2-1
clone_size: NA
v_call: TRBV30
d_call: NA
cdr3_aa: CAWSVSVRANNEQFF
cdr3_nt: TGTGCCTGGAGTGTTTCGGTCAGGGCGAACAATGAGCAGTTCTTC

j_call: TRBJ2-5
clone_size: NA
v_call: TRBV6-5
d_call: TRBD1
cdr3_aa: CASTLRGQGRETQYF
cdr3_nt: TGTGCCAGCACTTTACGGGGACAGGGGAGGGAGACCCAGTACTTC

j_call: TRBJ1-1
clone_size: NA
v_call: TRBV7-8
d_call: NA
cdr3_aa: CASSLAPENTEAFF
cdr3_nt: TGTGCCAGCAGCTTAGCCCCAGAGAACACTGAAGCTTTCTTT

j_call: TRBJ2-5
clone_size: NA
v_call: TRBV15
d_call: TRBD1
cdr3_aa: CATSRERRGQGKETQYF
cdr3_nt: TGTGCCACCAGCAGAGAACGGAGGGGACAGGGAAAAGAGACCCAGTACTTC

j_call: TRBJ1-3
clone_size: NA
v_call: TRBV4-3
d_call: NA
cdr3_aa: CASSLQGRGNTIYF
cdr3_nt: TGCGCCAGCAGCCTTCAGGGGAGAGGAAACACCATATATTTT

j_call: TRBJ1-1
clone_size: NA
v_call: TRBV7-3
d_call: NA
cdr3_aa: CASSLNAGKNTEAFF
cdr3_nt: TGTGCCAGCAGCTTAAATGCAGGGAAAAACACTGAAGCTTTCTTT

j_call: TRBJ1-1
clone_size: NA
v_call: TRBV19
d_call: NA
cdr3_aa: CASSPGGPLNTEAFF
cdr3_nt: TGTGCCAGTAGCCCGGGGGGGCCCTTGAACACTGAAGCTTTCTTT